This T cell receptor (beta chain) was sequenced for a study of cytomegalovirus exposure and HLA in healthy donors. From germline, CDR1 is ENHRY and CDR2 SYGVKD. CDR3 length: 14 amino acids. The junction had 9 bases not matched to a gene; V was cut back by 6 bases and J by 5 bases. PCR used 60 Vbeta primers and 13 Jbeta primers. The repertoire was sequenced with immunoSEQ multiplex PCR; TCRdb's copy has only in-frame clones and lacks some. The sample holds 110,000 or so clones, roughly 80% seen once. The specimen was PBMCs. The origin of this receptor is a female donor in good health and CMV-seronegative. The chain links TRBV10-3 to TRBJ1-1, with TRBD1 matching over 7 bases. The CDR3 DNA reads TGTGCCATCAGGGAACGACAGGGCGGGACTGAAGCTTTCTTT. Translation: CAIRERQGGTEAFF.